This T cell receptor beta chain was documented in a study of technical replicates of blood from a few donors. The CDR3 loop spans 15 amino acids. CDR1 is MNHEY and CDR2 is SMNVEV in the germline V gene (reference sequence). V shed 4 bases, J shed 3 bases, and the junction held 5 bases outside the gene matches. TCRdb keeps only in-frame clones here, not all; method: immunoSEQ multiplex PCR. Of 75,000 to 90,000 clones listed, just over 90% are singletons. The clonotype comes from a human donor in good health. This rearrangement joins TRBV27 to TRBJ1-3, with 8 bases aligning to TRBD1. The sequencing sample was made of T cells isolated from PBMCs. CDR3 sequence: CASSSQGAVGNTIYF. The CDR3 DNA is TGTGCCAGCAGTTCGCAGGGGGCGGTTGGAAACACCATATATTTT.